The clone carrying this T cell receptor (beta chain) has just a few counts. Its antigen is currently unknown. The CDR3 has 14 residues. Germline CDR1 is LNHDA and CDR2 is SQIVND (reference sequence). V trimming: 6 bases; J trimming: 2 bases; junction bases outside the gene matches: 3. The data derive from a study of identifying expanded T cells in peripheral blood. Findings of the study overall: Roughly two-week clone count variance significantly increased as total template count grew.

Here immunoSEQ multiplex PCR was the method, and the copy in TCRdb shows in-frame clones only, minus some. The repertoire holds about 81,000 clones, with 84% as singletons. The TCR sequence derives from a person aged 18 to 75 in good health. This rearrangement joins TRBV19 to TRBJ2-7; 11 bases line up with TRBD1. Sequencing was done on a sample of blood. Here the CDR3 reads CASREGQGAYEQYF. CDR3 nucleotide sequence: TGTGCCAGTAGAGAGGGACAGGGGGCCTACGAGCAGTACTTC.